This T cell receptor (beta chain) was found in a study of cytomegalovirus exposure and HLA in healthy donors. Findings and limits, study-wide: Certain sequence variants were highly shared and formed a cluster, and this cluster was likely a sequencing artifact.

The study ran its PCR with 60 Vbeta and 13 Jbeta primers. Under the authors' procedure: Later, 80 million or so unique TCR beta chains were counted in an analysis, and some 11 million of them were shared. Data came from immunoSEQ multiplex PCR; TCRdb stores just in-frame clones and leaves some out. That table supplies the V and J calls and clone size; D and trimming were determined from the DNA. The table records 150,000 to 200,000 clones, about four fifths of them present only once. J lost 4 bases, V lost 8 bases, and 3 bases had no gene match. The CDR3 length is 14 residues. CDR1 is MNHNS, CDR2 SASEGT, per germline. Healthy bone marrow donors formed the donor group. A word on this clone: Its cognate antigen is unknown.

Sequenced input: PBMCs. The chain uses TRBV6-1 and TRBJ2-1; 12 nucleotides align to TRBD1. This TCR was sampled from a woman in her twenties or thirties in good health and CMV-seropositive. CDR3 amino acids: CASGDRGRYNEQFF. CDR3 sequence (DNA): TGTGCCAGCGGGGACAGGGGGCGGTACAATGAGCAGTTCTTC.